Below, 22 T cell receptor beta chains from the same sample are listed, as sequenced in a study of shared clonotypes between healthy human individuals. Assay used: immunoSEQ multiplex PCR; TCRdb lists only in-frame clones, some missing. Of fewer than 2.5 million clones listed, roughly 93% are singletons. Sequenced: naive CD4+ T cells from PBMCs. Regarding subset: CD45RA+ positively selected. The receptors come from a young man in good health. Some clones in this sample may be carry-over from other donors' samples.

CDR3: CASSLQGGYQETQYF. For the CDR3, the DNA is TGCGCCAGCAGCTTACAGGGGGGGTACCAAGAGACCCAGTACTTC. The chain carries TRBV5-1 and TRBJ2-5; perhaps TRBD1 as D (8 bases). The V gene's germline CDR1 is SGHRS and CDR2 YFSETQ. Trimming took off 2 bases at V and 0 bases at J, with 11 bases between the two ends. The CDR3 spans 15 residues.

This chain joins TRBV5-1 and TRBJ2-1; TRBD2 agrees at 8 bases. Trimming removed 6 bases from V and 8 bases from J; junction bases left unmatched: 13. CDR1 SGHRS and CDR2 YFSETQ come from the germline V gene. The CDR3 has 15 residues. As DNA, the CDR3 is TGCGCCAGCACCCGAGGGAGCGGGAGTTTGGATGAGCAGTTCTTC. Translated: CASTRGSGSLDEQFF.

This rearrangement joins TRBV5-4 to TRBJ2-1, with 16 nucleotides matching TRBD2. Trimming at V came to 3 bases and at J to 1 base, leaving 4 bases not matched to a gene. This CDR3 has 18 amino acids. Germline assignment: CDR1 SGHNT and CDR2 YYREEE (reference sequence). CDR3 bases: TGTGCCAGCAGCTGGGGACTAGCGGGAGGGCCTTCCTACAATGAGCAGTTCTTC. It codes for CASSWGLAGGPSYNEQFF.

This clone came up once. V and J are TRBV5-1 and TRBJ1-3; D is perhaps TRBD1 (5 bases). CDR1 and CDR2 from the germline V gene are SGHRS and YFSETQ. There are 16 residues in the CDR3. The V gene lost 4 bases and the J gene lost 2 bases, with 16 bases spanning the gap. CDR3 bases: TGCGCCAGCAGCCCCAACACAGTGGGGGCTGGAAACACCATATATTTT. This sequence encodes CASSPNTVGAGNTIYF.

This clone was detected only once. CDR3 sequence reads: CASSVASPGAGEQFF. The DNA of the CDR3 is TGTGCCAGCAGCGTAGCTTCACCAGGGGCAGGTGAGCAGTTCTTC. The rearrangement uses TRBV9 and TRBJ2-1; D is possibly TRBD1 (6 bases). The length of the CDR3 is 15 residues. Germline CDR1 reads SGDLS; CDR2 reads YYNGEE. V dropped 0 bases and J dropped 9 bases, with 16 bases sitting between them. Full variable domain (remainder filled in from reference TRBV9 and TRBJ2-1): DSGVTQTPKHLITATGQRVTLRCSPRSGDLSVYWYQQSLDQGLQFLIQYYNGEERAKGNILERFSAQQFPDLHSELNLSSLELGDSALYFCASSVASPGAGEQFFGPGTRLTVL.

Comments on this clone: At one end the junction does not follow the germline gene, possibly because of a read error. CDR3: CAIGERTSSNEQFF. Written as DNA, the CDR3 is TGTGCCATCGGTGAAAGGACAAGTTCGAATGAGCAGTTCTTC. The chain carries TRBV10-3 and TRBJ2-1; the D gene is possibly TRBD1 (5 bases). The CDR3 covers 14 residues. Germline-derived CDR1 and CDR2 are ENHRY and SYGVKD.

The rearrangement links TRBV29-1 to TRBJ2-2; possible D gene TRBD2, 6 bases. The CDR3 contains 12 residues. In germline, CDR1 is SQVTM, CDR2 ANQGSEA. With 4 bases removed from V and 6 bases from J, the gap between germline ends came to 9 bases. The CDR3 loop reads CSVGTNAGELFF. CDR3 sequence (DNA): TGCAGCGTTGGGACTAATGCCGGGGAGCTGTTTTTT.

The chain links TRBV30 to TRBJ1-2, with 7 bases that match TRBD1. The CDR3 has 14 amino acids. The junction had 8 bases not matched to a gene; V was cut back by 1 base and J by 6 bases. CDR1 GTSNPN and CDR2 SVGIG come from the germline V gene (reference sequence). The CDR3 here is CAWSEIDRANGYTF. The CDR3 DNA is TGTGCCTGGAGTGAAATTGACAGGGCGAATGGCTACACCTTC.

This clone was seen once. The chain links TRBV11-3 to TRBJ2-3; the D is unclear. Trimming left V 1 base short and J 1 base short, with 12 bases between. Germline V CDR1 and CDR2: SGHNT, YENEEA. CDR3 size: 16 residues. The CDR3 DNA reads TGTGCCAGCAGCTTAGGAGCCGGACGGGGCACAGATACGCAGTATTTT. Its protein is CASSLGAGRGTDTQYF.

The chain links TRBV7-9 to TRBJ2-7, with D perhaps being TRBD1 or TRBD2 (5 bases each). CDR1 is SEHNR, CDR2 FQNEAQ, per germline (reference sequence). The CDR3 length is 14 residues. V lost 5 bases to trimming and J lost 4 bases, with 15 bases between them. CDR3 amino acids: CASSTSGRPYEQYF. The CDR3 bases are TGTGCCAGCAGCACTTCGGGGCGTCCGTACGAGCAGTACTTC.

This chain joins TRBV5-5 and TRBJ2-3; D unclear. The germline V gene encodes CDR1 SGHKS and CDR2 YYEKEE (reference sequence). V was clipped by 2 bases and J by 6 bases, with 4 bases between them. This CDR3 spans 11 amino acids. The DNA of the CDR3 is TGTGCCAGCAGCTTACGGGATACGCAGTATTTT. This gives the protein CASSLRDTQYF.

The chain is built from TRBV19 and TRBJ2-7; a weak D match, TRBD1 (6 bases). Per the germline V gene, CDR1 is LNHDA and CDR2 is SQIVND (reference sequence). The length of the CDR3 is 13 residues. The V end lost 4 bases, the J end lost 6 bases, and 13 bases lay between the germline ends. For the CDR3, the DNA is TGTGCCAGTAGTACCTACAGGGTTCGCGAGCAGTACTTC. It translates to CASSTYRVREQYF.

DNA of the CDR3: TGTGCCAGCAGTTACAGGGAGAGGGATCAGCCCCAGCATTTT. Protein sequence: CASSYRERDQPQHF. The genes are TRBV28 and TRBJ1-5; the D gene is possibly TRBD1 (6 bases). Trimming shortened V by 4 bases and J by 5 bases, and 12 bases separated the two germline ends. This CDR3 comprises 14 residues. Germline-derived CDR1 and CDR2 are MDHEN and SYDVKM.

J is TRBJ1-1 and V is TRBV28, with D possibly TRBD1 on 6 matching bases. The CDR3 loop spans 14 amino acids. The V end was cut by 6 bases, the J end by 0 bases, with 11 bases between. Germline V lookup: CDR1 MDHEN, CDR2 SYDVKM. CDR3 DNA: TGTGCCAGCAGGCCGGGACACCTGAACACTGAAGCTTTCTTT. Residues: CASRPGHLNTEAFF.

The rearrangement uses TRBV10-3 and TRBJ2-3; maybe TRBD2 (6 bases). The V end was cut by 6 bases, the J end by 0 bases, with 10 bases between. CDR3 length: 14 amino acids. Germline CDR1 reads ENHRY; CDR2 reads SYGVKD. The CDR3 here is CAIRTGTSTDTQYF. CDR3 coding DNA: TGTGCCATCAGAACCGGGACTAGCACAGATACGCAGTATTTT.

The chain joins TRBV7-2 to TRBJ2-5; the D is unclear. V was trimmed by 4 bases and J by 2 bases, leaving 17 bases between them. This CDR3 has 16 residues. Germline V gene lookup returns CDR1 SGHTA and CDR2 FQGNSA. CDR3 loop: CASSYRLWRSQETQYF. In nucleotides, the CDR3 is TGTGCCAGCAGCTACCGCCTCTGGCGCAGTCAAGAGACCCAGTACTTC.

DNA of the CDR3: TGTGCCAGCAGGGGCCTGACAGATACGCAGTATTTT. Its translation: CASRGLTDTQYF. The chain joins TRBV6-1 to TRBJ2-3, with unresolved D. There are 12 residues in the CDR3. The germline V gene has CDR1 MNHNS and CDR2 SASEGT. V was cut by 6 bases and J by 3 bases, with 7 bases left in between.

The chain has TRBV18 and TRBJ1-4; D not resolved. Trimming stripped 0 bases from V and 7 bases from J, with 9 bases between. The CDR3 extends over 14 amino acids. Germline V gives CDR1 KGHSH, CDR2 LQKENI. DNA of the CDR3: TGTGCCAGCTCACCACCGGCGGACCCTGAAAAACTGTTTTTT. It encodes CASSPPADPEKLFF. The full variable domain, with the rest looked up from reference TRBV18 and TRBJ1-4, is NAGVMQNPRHLVRRRGQEARLRCSPMKGHSHVYWYRQLPEEGLKFMVYLQKENIIDESGMPKERFSAEFPKEGPSILRIQQVVRGDSAAYFCASSPPADPEKLFFGSGTQLSVL.

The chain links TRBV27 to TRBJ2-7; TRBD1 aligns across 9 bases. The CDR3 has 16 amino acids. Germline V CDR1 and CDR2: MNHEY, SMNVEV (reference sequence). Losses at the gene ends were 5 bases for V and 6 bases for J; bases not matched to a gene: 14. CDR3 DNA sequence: TGTGCCAGCAGTAAACAGGGGGCGCGCCCCCCCTCCGAGCAGTACTTC. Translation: CASSKQGARPPSEQYF.

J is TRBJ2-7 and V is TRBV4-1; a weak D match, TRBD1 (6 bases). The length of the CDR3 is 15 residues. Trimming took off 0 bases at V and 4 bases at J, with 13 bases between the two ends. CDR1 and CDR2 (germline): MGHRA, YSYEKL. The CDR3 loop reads CASSQDYRAGYEQYF. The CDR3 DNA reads TGCGCCAGCAGCCAAGATTACAGGGCCGGGTACGAGCAGTACTTC.

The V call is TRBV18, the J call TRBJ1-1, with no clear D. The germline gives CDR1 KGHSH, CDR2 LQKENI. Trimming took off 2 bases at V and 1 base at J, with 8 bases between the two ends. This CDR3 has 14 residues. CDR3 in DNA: TGTGCCAGCTCACCAGTGGAGAAGAACACTGAAGCTTTCTTT. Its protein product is CASSPVEKNTEAFF. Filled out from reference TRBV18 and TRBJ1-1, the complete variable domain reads NAGVMQNPRHLVRRRGQEARLRCSPMKGHSHVYWYRQLPEEGLKFMVYLQKENIIDESGMPKERFSAEFPKEGPSILRIQQVVRGDSAAYFCASSPVEKNTEAFFGQGTRLTVV.

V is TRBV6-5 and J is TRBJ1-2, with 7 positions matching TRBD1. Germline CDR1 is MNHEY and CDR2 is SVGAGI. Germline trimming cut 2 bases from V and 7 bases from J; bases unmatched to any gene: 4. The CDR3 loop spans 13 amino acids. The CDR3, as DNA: TGTGCCAGCAGTTACGAGGGGGCAGGTGGCTACACCTTC. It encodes CASSYEGAGGYTF.